The next 2 T cell receptor beta chains were all read from a single sample in a study of blood T cell repertoires in COVID-19. TCRdb keeps only in-frame clones here, not all; method: immunoSEQ multiplex PCR. The table lists 200,000 to 250,000 clones, 88% of them singletons. Material: PBMCs or T cells enriched from blood (not recorded which). The source is a woman aged 45 to 65 with acute COVID-19.

V gene TRBV7-6 combines with J gene TRBJ1-1; TRBD1 might be the D (5 bases). This CDR3 has 16 amino acids. Germline lookup yields CDR1 SGHVS and CDR2 FNYEAQ. V lost 3 bases and J 3 bases, leaving 17 bases between the germline ends. The CDR3 sequence is CASSFSPGWGDTEAFF. The CDR3 bases are TGTGCCAGCAGCTTCTCGCCGGGATGGGGGGACACTGAAGCTTTCTTT.

V and J are TRBV29-1 and TRBJ2-5; 7 positions agree with TRBD2. Trimming at V came to 4 bases and at J to 7 bases, leaving 6 bases not matched to a gene. The CDR3 is 12 amino acids. Germline CDR1 and CDR2: SQVTM and ANQGSEA. The CDR3 loop is CSVAHTGGTQYF. The CDR3 DNA follows: TGCAGCGTTGCCCACACGGGAGGGACCCAGTACTTC.